The 2 T cell receptor beta chains below were found in one sample sequenced in a study of T-cell memory formation after mild COVID-19 (dated by TCRdb to about 2021). The library was obtained by 5' RACE. The reads were generated on an Illumina NovaSeq 6000. TCRdb's own reprocessing of the public reads used fastp at Q25 and MiXCR and kept productive beta chains. Rows with one shared CDR3 protein collapse into an entry with the most common genes and DNA. In all, the sample holds roughly 450,000 distinct CDR3 sequences, and more than 15% of those were seen once. The top ten clonotypes cover about 22% of the sample. Sequenced sample: PBMCs or a T cell subset sorted from them (not recorded which). These receptor sequences come from a man younger than 35 who had mild COVID-19 (a few samples of this study predate the infection). The sample titles of this study are shuffled in the database, so cell type and time point are left out; the donor was told from shared clones.

This clonotype has more than one count but fewer than ten. The CDR3 here is CSASGGIITDTQYF. CDR3 nucleotides: TGCAGTGCTAGCGGGGGGATAATCACAGATACGCAGTATTTT. The chain recombines TRBV20-1 with TRBJ2-3; TRBD2 aligns across 7 bases. The CDR3 runs 14 residues. J lost 2 bases, V lost 3 bases, and 5 bases had no gene match. The germline V gene has CDR1 DFQATT and CDR2 SNEGSKA (reference sequence).

The gene calls are TRBV29-1 and TRBJ1-2; D possibly corresponds to TRBD1 (5 bases). The germline V gene has CDR1 SQVTM and CDR2 ANQGSEA. This CDR3 region has 11 residues. V dropped 3 bases and J dropped 7 bases, with 9 bases sitting between them. The CDR3 loop is CSVDQGGGYTF. The CDR3 DNA is TGCAGCGTTGATCAGGGAGGTGGCTACACCTTC. Complete variable domain (other parts from reference TRBV29-1 and TRBJ1-2): SAVISQKPSRDICQRGTSLTIQCQVDSQVTMMFWYRQQPGQSLTLIATANQGSEATYESGFVIDKFPISRPNLTFSTLTVSNMSPEDSSIYLCSVDQGGGYTFGSGTRLTVV.